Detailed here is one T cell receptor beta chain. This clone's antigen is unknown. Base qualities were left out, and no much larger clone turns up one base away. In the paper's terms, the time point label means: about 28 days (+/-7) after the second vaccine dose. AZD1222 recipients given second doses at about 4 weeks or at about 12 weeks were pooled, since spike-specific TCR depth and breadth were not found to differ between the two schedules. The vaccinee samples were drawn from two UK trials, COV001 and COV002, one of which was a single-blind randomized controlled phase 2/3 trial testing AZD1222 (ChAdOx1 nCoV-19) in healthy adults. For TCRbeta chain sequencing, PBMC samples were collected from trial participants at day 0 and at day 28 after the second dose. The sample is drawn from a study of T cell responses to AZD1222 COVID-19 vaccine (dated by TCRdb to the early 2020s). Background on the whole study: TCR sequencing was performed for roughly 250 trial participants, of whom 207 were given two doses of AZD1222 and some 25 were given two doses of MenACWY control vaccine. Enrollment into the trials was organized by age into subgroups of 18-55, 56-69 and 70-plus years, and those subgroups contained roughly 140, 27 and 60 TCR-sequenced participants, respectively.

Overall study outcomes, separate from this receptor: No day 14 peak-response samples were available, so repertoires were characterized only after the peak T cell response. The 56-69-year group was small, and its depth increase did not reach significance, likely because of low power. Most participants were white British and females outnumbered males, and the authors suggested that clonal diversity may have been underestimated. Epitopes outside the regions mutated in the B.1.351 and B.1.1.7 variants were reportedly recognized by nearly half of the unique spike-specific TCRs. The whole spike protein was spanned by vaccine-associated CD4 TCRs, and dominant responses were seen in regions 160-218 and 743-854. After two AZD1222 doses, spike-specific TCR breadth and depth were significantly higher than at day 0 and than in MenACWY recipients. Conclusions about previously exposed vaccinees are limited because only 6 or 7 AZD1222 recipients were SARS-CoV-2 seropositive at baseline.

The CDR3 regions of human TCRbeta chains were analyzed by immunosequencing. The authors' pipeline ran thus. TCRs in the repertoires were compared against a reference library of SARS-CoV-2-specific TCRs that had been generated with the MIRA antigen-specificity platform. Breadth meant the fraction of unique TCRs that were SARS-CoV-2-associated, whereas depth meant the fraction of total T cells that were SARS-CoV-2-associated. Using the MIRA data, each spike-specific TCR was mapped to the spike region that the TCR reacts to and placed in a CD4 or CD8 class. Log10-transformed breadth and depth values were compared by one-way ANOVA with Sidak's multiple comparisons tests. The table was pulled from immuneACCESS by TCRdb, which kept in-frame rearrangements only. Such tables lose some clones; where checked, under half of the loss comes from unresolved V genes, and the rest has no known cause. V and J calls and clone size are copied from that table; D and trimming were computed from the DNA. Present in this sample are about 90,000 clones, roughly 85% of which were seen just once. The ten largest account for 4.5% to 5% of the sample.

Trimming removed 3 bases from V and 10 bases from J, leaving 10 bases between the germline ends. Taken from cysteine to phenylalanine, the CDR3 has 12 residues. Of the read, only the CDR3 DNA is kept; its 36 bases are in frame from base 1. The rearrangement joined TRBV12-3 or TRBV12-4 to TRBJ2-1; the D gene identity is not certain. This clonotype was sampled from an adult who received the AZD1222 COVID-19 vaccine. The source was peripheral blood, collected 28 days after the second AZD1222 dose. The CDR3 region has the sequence CASSFSTDEQFF. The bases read TGTGCCAGCAGTTTCTCCACGGACGAGCAGTTCTTC.